These 2 T cell receptor beta chains were all obtained from the same sample, sequenced in a study of a mutant IDH1 vaccine in newly diagnosed glioma. Only in-frame clones appear in the TCRdb table, and some are missing; sequencing was by immunoSEQ multiplex PCR. This sample has 35,000 to 45,000 clones, with about four fifths found just once. Time point noted: week 5, during vaccination. Alongside topical imiquimod, each dose of vaccine comprised 300 ug of mutant IDH1 20-mer peptide. Antigens of these TCRs are unknown. The source material was PBMCs, sampled from a glioma patient whose treatment included an IDH1 peptide vaccine. Receptors originate from a man in his fifties with glioma.

This CDR3 reads CAISVNRGDYEQYF. CDR3 in DNA: TGTGCCATCAGTGTAAACAGGGGCGACTACGAGCAGTACTTC. J is TRBJ2-7 and V is TRBV10-3; 7 bases are a match to TRBD1. The V segment lost 4 bases and the J segment 3 bases; nucleotides outside the gene matches: 6. Germline-derived CDR1 and CDR2 are ENHRY and SYGVKD. The CDR3 has 14 amino acids.

The chain couples TRBV27 to TRBJ1-2; the D gene is possibly TRBD1 (5 bases). Trimming cost V 6 bases and J 1 base, with 15 bases left between them. The CDR3 runs to 15 residues. CDR1 is MNHEY, CDR2 SMNVEV, per germline (reference sequence). In DNA form, the CDR3 reads TGTGCCAGCAGAAGAGGGGCGACCTTTAACTATGGCTACACCTTC. As protein: CASRRGATFNYGYTF.